This note documents a single T cell receptor (beta chain) sequence. What it binds is not known. The sample originates from a study of cytomegalovirus exposure and HLA in healthy donors. General observations from the study: Further analysis, carried out later, found HLA-associated TCR beta chains more clonally expanded than equally common other chains. In a later analysis, parvovirus B19, influenza, CMV and Epstein-Barr virus appeared linked to several top co-occurrence clusters.

The primer mix had 60 Vbeta and 13 Jbeta primers. Sequencing used immunoSEQ multiplex PCR; TCRdb keeps in-frame clones, though not all of them. The data hold 120,000 or so clones, with around 80% observed a single time. Deletions cut 5 bases from V and 12 bases from J, with 23 bases between. Germline loops: CDR1 MDHEN, CDR2 SYDVKM. The CDR3 totals 15 residues. The TCR comes from a man aged 25-40 years in good health and CMV-seropositive. The chain recombines TRBV28 with TRBJ2-1; D is perhaps TRBD1 (5 bases). The specimen was PBMCs. This CDR3 reads CASSTQTNGNQGQFF. The CDR3 nucleotides are TGTGCCAGCAGTACTCAGACAAATGGGAACCAGGGGCAGTTCTTC.